The T cell receptor beta chain under discussion was sequenced for a study of cytomegalovirus exposure and HLA in healthy donors. Study results and caveats: Sequence variants that were highly shared formed a cluster that was likely a sequencing artifact. Analysis performed later found more than 15,000 TCR beta sequences associated with HLA alleles at 0.05 false discovery rate.

This PCR relied on a set of 60 Vbeta primers and 13 Jbeta primers. The method was immunoSEQ multiplex PCR; TCRdb's version includes in-frame clones alone and lacks a portion of them. The sample yields around 130,000 clones, roughly 82% seen once. Trimming removed 5 bases at V and 0 bases at J, with 5 bases between. The V gene's germline CDR1 is MNHEY and CDR2 SVGAGI. This CDR3 is 13 amino acids long. For this clone: Its antigen is undetermined.

Material: PBMCs. The rearrangement links TRBV6-5 to TRBJ1-3; D remains ambiguous. This sequence originates from a man in his fifties or sixties in good health and CMV-seronegative. The CDR3 is CASSPNSGNTIYF. The CDR3 DNA sequence: TGTGCCAGCAGTCCAAACTCTGGAAACACCATATATTTT.